The rows below give T cell receptor beta chains drawn from one sample of a study of CXCR3-negative and CXCR3-positive naive CD8 T cells. TCRdb reprocessed the 5' RACE reads; each CDR3 protein has one entry and no DNA is given. This sample's table has fewer than 90,000 distinct CDR3 sequences. The sample taken for sequencing was naive CXCR3- CD8+ T cells from blood. The receptors derive from a human donor in good health. Some clones in this sample may be carry-over from other donors' samples. CDR3s include the opening cysteine and the closing phenylalanine or tryptophan. Size is omitted from some rows. Given values are once, few, many or a class for expanded clones.

v_call,clone_size,j_call,cdr3_aa
TRBV29-1,NA,TRBJ2-2,CSVLGGTNTGELFF
TRBV6-6,NA,TRBJ2-5,CASSYGGAVQETQYF
TRBV5-1,NA,TRBJ2-1,CASSLLPPQEYNEQFF
TRBV5-6,NA,TRBJ2-1,CASRTIGSSYNEQFF
TRBV28,NA,TRBJ2-5,CASSPTGSAETQYF
TRBV3-1,NA,TRBJ1-1,CASTQWDSPERLNTEAFF
TRBV28,NA,TRBJ2-7,CASSLLGDSSYEQYF
TRBV19,NA,TRBJ1-1,CASSATGGRPEAFF
TRBV12-5,NA,TRBJ1-1,CASGAPGQGLSEAFF
TRBV3-1,NA,TRBJ2-7,CASSQDPRGGQGREEQYF
TRBV28,NA,TRBJ2-7,CASSSNSGTYEQYF
TRBV4-1,NA,TRBJ2-5,CASSHPGRNQETQYF
TRBV18,NA,TRBJ1-1,CASSSGQGELNTEAFF
TRBV20-1,NA,TRBJ1-5,CSASIQVDSNQPQHF
TRBV29-1,NA,TRBJ2-1,CSVLYLRDEQFF
TRBV4-1,medium-sized,TRBJ2-3,CASSQDPPGHGGYTQYF
TRBV6-2/TRBV6-3,NA,TRBJ1-1,CASSLTGTGRTEAFF
TRBV9,NA,TRBJ2-4,CASSPRQSGFGVAKNIQYF
TRBV14,NA,TRBJ1-1,CASSHRIAGTPNTEAFF
TRBV7-8,NA,TRBJ2-7,CASSFSIKPTEYYEQYF
TRBV28,NA,TRBJ1-5,CASSFPGVSNQPQHF
TRBV29-1,NA,TRBJ2-7,CSVEYGTGTYEQYF
TRBV29-1,NA,TRBJ1-1,CSVEQGGHTEAFF
TRBV7-8,NA,TRBJ2-1,CASSPRQGVYNEQFF
TRBV20-1,NA,TRBJ1-2,CSARDWGQRSF
TRBV11-1,NA,TRBJ2-7,CASSLESGQLSYEQYF
TRBV29-1,NA,TRBJ2-3,CSVEGYTSTDTQYF
TRBV7-6,NA,TRBJ2-1,CASSRGLAASYNEQFF
TRBV29-1,NA,TRBJ2-2,CSVAENTGELFF
TRBV12-2,medium-sized,TRBJ1-1,CASRLPGREAFF
TRBV2,NA,TRBJ2-3,CASSEAPPPDTQYF
TRBV29-1,NA,TRBJ2-1,CSHSGRRYNEQFF
TRBV29-1,NA,TRBJ2-2,CSVVDLGTGELFF
TRBV11-2,NA,TRBJ1-1,CASSSFSGVNTEAFF
TRBV11-2,NA,TRBJ2-7,CASSLASNYEQYF
TRBV5-4,NA,TRBJ2-1,CASSASGSLNEQFF
TRBV5-1,NA,TRBJ2-2,CASSLVLAANTGELFF
TRBV5-1,NA,TRBJ2-7,CASSTEPGLAGSEQYF
TRBV27,NA,TRBJ2-7,CASSSISGATYEQYF
TRBV28,NA,TRBJ2-7,CASSDYGGLREQYF
TRBV20-1,NA,TRBJ1-2,CSARDRKGGVYGYTF
TRBV25-1,NA,TRBJ2-7,CASSEARGQGSTYEQYF
TRBV10-1,NA,TRBJ2-1,CASSSFIVLAESRWQFF
TRBV5-1,NA,TRBJ2-7,CASSLEQGTYEQYF
TRBV6-6,NA,TRBJ2-1,CASSSGSGSSYNEQFF
TRBV28,NA,TRBJ2-2,CASSSIETSDRTGELFF
TRBV29-1,NA,TRBJ2-7,CSVEDGSGWPPYEQYF
TRBV5-5,NA,TRBJ2-5,CASSLGLAEYQETQYF
TRBV5-1,NA,TRBJ2-7,CASSLDAGAGEQYF
TRBV5-1,NA,TRBJ2-1,CASSGQGFVPNEQFF
TRBV5-1,NA,TRBJ2-1,CASSLELAGGSYNEQFF
TRBV5-1,NA,TRBJ1-6,CASSLGNGLYNSPLHF
TRBV7-9,NA,TRBJ2-3,CASSQRVGLAGNTDTQYF
TRBV29-1,NA,TRBJ2-5,CSAIPRGQREIQETQYF
TRBV5-1,NA,TRBJ2-1,CASGGLSYNEQFF
TRBV14,NA,TRBJ2-1,CASSLTGTSNNEQFF
TRBV7-2,NA,TRBJ1-3,CASSPETGYNGNTIYF
TRBV9,NA,TRBJ2-3,CASSVGTTDTQYF
TRBV7-9,NA,TRBJ2-5,CASKGGGRETQYF
TRBV6-6,NA,TRBJ1-6,CASTPGAGGNSPLHF